The T cell receptor (beta chain) described here comes from a study of T cells after yellow fever vaccination. Regarding this clonotype: Its target is not known.

Study-wide points: Booster samples showed a return of most primary-vaccination clones (roughly 96% CD4, around 85% CD8). Contaminants from the bulk population, in the form of abundant clonotypes, could be found in FACS-sorted repertoires. Researchers noted that a small share of clonotypes showed up in both CD4 and CD8 compartments.

Generation of TCR cDNA used 5'RACE template switching (which added a universal primer site and UMIs). MiXCR, applied by TCRdb to the 5' RACE reads, yields one record per CDR3 protein. The table records over 200,000 distinct CDR3 sequences, roughly 6.3% of them present only once. The CDR3 contains 13 residues. The V segment lost 6 bases and the J segment 6 bases; nucleotides outside the gene matches: 6. CDR1 is MNHEY, CDR2 SMNVEV, per germline (reference sequence). The genes are TRBV27 and TRBJ2-7; 9 bases fit TRBD1. Material: CD4+ T cells sorted from PBMCs, obtained on the day of the yellow fever booster vaccination. The receptor was derived from a man under 40 who received the YFV17D yellow fever vaccine. The CDR3: CASSRQGGREQYF. The CDR3 bases are TGTGCCAGCAGCCGACAGGGGGGACGCGAGCAGTACTTC.